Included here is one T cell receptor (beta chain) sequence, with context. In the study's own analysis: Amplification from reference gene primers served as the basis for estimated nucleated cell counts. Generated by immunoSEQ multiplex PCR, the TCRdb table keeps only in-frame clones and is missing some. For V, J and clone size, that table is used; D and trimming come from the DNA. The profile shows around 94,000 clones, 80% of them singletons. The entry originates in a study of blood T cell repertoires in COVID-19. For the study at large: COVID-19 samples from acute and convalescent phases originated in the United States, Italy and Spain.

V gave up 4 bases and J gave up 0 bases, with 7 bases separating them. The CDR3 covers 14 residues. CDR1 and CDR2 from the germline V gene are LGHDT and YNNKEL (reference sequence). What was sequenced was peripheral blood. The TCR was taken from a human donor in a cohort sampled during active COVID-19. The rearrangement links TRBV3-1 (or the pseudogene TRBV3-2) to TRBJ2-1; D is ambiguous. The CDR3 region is CASSPGRSYNEQFF. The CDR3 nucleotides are TGTGCCAGCAGCCCAGGCCGCTCCTACAATGAGCAGTTCTTC.